Below, one T cell receptor (beta chain) is given with its context. The sample is drawn from a study of blood T cell repertoires in COVID-19. Participant reports of clinical history set cohort assignment. Cohort 3 donors counted as recovered after two negative PCRs, clearance, or resolved symptoms. In the original processing: How many nucleated cells were present was estimated from reference gene primer amplification. TCRdb keeps only in-frame clones here, not all; method: immunoSEQ multiplex PCR. Clone size and the V and J calls come from that table; the DNA yielded D and trimming. The data show 250,000 to 350,000 clones, with under 95% seen just once and 2.6% held by the top ten. This CDR3 is built from 12 residues. Germline CDR1 is KGHSH and CDR2 is LQKENI. The V and J ends lost 6 bases and 2 bases, in that order; junction bases with no gene match: 1.

The J gene is TRBJ2-7, the V gene TRBV18, with 7 bases identical to TRBD2. The receptor's source is a man between 60 and 75 years old who had recovered from COVID-19. The sample taken for sequencing was PBMCs or T cells enriched from blood (not recorded which). The CDR3 nucleotides are TGTGCCAGCTCGCGGGAGACCTACGAGCAGTACTTC. Residues: CASSRETYEQYF.